This is a list of T cell receptor beta chains from one sample in a study of blood T cell repertoires in COVID-19. The table came from immunoSEQ multiplex PCR; TCRdb's copy has only in-frame clones and leaves some out. There are roughly 200,000 clones in the sample; about 70% occur only once, and around 7.9% lies in the top ten. Material: peripheral blood. These receptors came from a woman between 45 and 65 years old with active or convalescent COVID-19. Both conserved end residues are part of each CDR3. The order of the fields is CDR3 length, J gene, V gene, clone size, D gene, CDR3 DNA, CDR3 protein. D genes are given only for firm matches. Clone size is not always given. Where it is, it says once, few, many or a class for expanded clones.

cdr3_length: 16
j_call: TRBJ1-6
v_call: TRBV30
clone_size: NA
d_call: NA
cdr3_nt: TGTGCCTGGAGTGTACGTGAGGAAATCTATAATTCACCCCTCCACTTT
cdr3_aa: CAWSVREEIYNSPLHF

cdr3_length: 15
j_call: TRBJ1-1
v_call: TRBV14
clone_size: NA
d_call: NA
cdr3_nt: TGTGCCAGCAGCCAGGGGCGGGGGCCGGGAACTGAAGCTTTCTTT
cdr3_aa: CASSQGRGPGTEAFF

cdr3_length: 16
j_call: TRBJ2-1
v_call: TRBV6-2/TRBV6-3
clone_size: NA
d_call: TRBD2
cdr3_nt: TGTGCCAGCAGTGACCGCCTAGCGGGAGGGTACAATGAGCAGTTCTTC
cdr3_aa: CASSDRLAGGYNEQFF

cdr3_length: 14
j_call: TRBJ2-2
v_call: TRBV7-9
clone_size: few
d_call: NA
cdr3_nt: TGTGCCAGCAGCCTCCACGAGGAGGCCGGGGAGCTGTTTTTT
cdr3_aa: CASSLHEEAGELFF

cdr3_length: 15
j_call: TRBJ2-5
v_call: TRBV14
clone_size: few
d_call: TRBD1
cdr3_nt: TGTGCCAGCAGCCAGACGACAGGGGGCAAAGAGACCCAGTACTTC
cdr3_aa: CASSQTTGGKETQYF

cdr3_length: 15
j_call: TRBJ2-7
v_call: TRBV9
clone_size: NA
d_call: NA
cdr3_nt: TGTGCCAGCAGCGTAAGACTTGGCCCTGACGGGGAGCAGTACTTC
cdr3_aa: CASSVRLGPDGEQYF

cdr3_length: 11
j_call: TRBJ1-2
v_call: TRBV30
clone_size: NA
d_call: TRBD1
cdr3_nt: TGTGCCTGGGGACAGGGGCTTGGCTACACCTTC
cdr3_aa: CAWGQGLGYTF

cdr3_length: 14
j_call: TRBJ2-1
v_call: TRBV7-9
clone_size: NA
d_call: NA
cdr3_nt: TGTGCCAGCAGCCCGGTGGCGACTCTGAGTGAGCAGTTCTTC
cdr3_aa: CASSPVATLSEQFF

cdr3_length: 12
j_call: TRBJ2-3
v_call: TRBV30
clone_size: NA
d_call: NA
cdr3_nt: TGTGCCTGGAGCGAGGGGGCAGATACGCAGTATTTT
cdr3_aa: CAWSEGADTQYF

cdr3_length: 16
j_call: TRBJ2-2
v_call: TRBV20-1
clone_size: few
d_call: TRBD2
cdr3_nt: TGCAGTGCTAGTTCCCCCGGACTAGCGGGGGGGCGAGGGCTGTTTTTT
cdr3_aa: CSASSPGLAGGRGLFF

cdr3_length: 21
j_call: TRBJ2-1
v_call: TRBV19
clone_size: NA
d_call: TRBD2
cdr3_nt: TGTGCCAGTAGTATAGTGCTAGCGGGAACTTGGGGACCCCTAGAGTACAATGAGCAGTTCTTC
cdr3_aa: CASSIVLAGTWGPLEYNEQFF

cdr3_length: 15
j_call: TRBJ2-1
v_call: TRBV2
clone_size: NA
d_call: NA
cdr3_nt: TGTGCCAGCAGAGACACCGGGAGCTCCTACAATGAGCAGTTCTTC
cdr3_aa: CASRDTGSSYNEQFF

cdr3_length: 16
j_call: TRBJ2-1
v_call: TRBV3-1/TRBV3-2
clone_size: NA
d_call: TRBD2
cdr3_nt: TGTGCCAGCAATACCCGGACTAGCGTCGAGGGGAATGAGCAGTTCTTC
cdr3_aa: CASNTRTSVEGNEQFF

cdr3_length: 13
j_call: TRBJ1-6
v_call: TRBV2
clone_size: NA
d_call: NA
cdr3_nt: TGTGCCAGCAGCCGGGACACTAATTCACCCCTCCACTTT
cdr3_aa: CASSRDTNSPLHF

cdr3_length: 14
j_call: TRBJ2-7
v_call: TRBV6-5
clone_size: few
d_call: NA
cdr3_nt: TGTGCCAGCAGTTCCCCGGGAGCGAGCAGCGAGCAGTACTTC
cdr3_aa: CASSSPGASSEQYF

cdr3_length: 14
j_call: TRBJ1-3
v_call: TRBV29-1
clone_size: once
d_call: TRBD1
cdr3_nt: TGCAGCGTTCGGACAGGGGGCAGTGGAAACACCATATATTTT
cdr3_aa: CSVRTGGSGNTIYF

cdr3_length: 15
j_call: TRBJ2-7
v_call: TRBV7-2
clone_size: few
d_call: TRBD1
cdr3_nt: TGTGCCAGCAGCCGCGCCGGGACAGGGAGCCACGAGCAGTACTTC
cdr3_aa: CASSRAGTGSHEQYF

cdr3_length: 16
j_call: TRBJ2-3
v_call: TRBV6-6
clone_size: NA
d_call: NA
cdr3_nt: TGTGCCAGCAAGCCTGAGGCGAGGGAATGGGCAGATACGCAGTATTTT
cdr3_aa: CASKPEAREWADTQYF

cdr3_length: 15
j_call: TRBJ2-1
v_call: TRBV13
clone_size: once
d_call: TRBD2
cdr3_nt: TGTGCCAGCAGCTCCAGCGGGGGGGCTCCCAATGAGCAGTTCTTC
cdr3_aa: CASSSSGGAPNEQFF

cdr3_length: 13
j_call: TRBJ2-5
v_call: TRBV18
clone_size: few
d_call: NA
cdr3_nt: TGTGCCAGCTCACGCTCTAGAGGAGAGACCCAGTACTTC
cdr3_aa: CASSRSRGETQYF

cdr3_length: 14
j_call: TRBJ1-3
v_call: TRBV29-1
clone_size: once
d_call: NA
cdr3_nt: TGCAGCGTTGACCCTACAGGGTCGGGAAACACCATATATTTT
cdr3_aa: CSVDPTGSGNTIYF

cdr3_length: 17
j_call: TRBJ2-7
v_call: TRBV4-1
clone_size: NA
d_call: NA
cdr3_nt: TGCGCCAGCAGCCAAGACCTAGGTTCTAGCGAGGTCTACGAGCAGTACTTC
cdr3_aa: CASSQDLGSSEVYEQYF

cdr3_length: 13
j_call: TRBJ1-6
v_call: TRBV19
clone_size: NA
d_call: TRBD1
cdr3_nt: TGTGCCAGTAGTACCCAGGGGGAGTCACCCCTCCACTTT
cdr3_aa: CASSTQGESPLHF

cdr3_length: 15
j_call: TRBJ2-7
v_call: TRBV6-5
clone_size: NA
d_call: TRBD2
cdr3_nt: TGTGCCAGCAGAGGACTAGCGGGGGCGAACTACGAGCAGTACTTC
cdr3_aa: CASRGLAGANYEQYF

cdr3_length: 16
j_call: TRBJ2-3
v_call: TRBV5-1
clone_size: NA
d_call: TRBD1
cdr3_nt: TGCGCCAGCAGCTTGGGGCAGGGGGTTAGCACAGATACGCAGTATTTT
cdr3_aa: CASSLGQGVSTDTQYF

cdr3_length: 16
j_call: TRBJ1-2
v_call: TRBV4-3
clone_size: once
d_call: TRBD1
cdr3_nt: TGCGCCAGCAGCCCTGCCGGCTGGGGACAGGGCTTTGGCTACACCTTC
cdr3_aa: CASSPAGWGQGFGYTF

cdr3_length: 13
j_call: TRBJ2-3
v_call: TRBV12-3/TRBV12-4
clone_size: NA
d_call: TRBD2
cdr3_nt: TGTGCCAGCAGCATAGCGGGGCGGGATACGCAGTATTTT
cdr3_aa: CASSIAGRDTQYF

cdr3_length: 13
j_call: TRBJ2-7
v_call: TRBV7-2
clone_size: NA
d_call: NA
cdr3_nt: TGTGCCAGCAGCTTGGTGGGAGACTACGAGCAGTACTTC
cdr3_aa: CASSLVGDYEQYF

cdr3_length: 19
j_call: TRBJ2-3
v_call: TRBV10-1
clone_size: NA
d_call: TRBD2
cdr3_nt: TGCGCCAGCAGTCCGGGACTAGCGGGGGCCCATATTAGCACAGATACGCAGTATTTT
cdr3_aa: CASSPGLAGAHISTDTQYF

cdr3_length: 13
j_call: TRBJ2-1
v_call: TRBV5-1
clone_size: NA
d_call: NA
cdr3_nt: TGCGCCAGCAGCTTTATTGGGGGGAATGAGCAGTTCTTC
cdr3_aa: CASSFIGGNEQFF

cdr3_length: 15
j_call: TRBJ2-7
v_call: TRBV27
clone_size: once
d_call: TRBD1
cdr3_nt: TGTGCCAGCACCGCTCTCCGGGACAGACCATACGAGCAGTACTTC
cdr3_aa: CASTALRDRPYEQYF

cdr3_length: 17
j_call: TRBJ1-2
v_call: TRBV4-2
clone_size: many
d_call: TRBD1
cdr3_nt: TGTGCCAGCAGCCAAGCGGTAGACAGGGTCCCCCTTTATGGCTACACCTTC
cdr3_aa: CASSQAVDRVPLYGYTF

cdr3_length: 15
j_call: TRBJ2-7
v_call: TRBV3-1/TRBV3-2
clone_size: NA
d_call: TRBD2
cdr3_nt: TGTGCCAGCACCGGACTAGCGGGGACCTCCTACGAGCAGTACTTC
cdr3_aa: CASTGLAGTSYEQYF

cdr3_length: 15
j_call: TRBJ2-7
v_call: TRBV7-6
clone_size: NA
d_call: NA
cdr3_nt: TGTGCCAGCAGCTTAGTGGGAGGACTCTCCTACGAGCAGTACTTC
cdr3_aa: CASSLVGGLSYEQYF

cdr3_length: 14
j_call: TRBJ2-5
v_call: TRBV18
clone_size: NA
d_call: TRBD1
cdr3_nt: TGTGCCAGCTCACTCGGGACAGGGGGCGAGACCCAGTACTTC
cdr3_aa: CASSLGTGGETQYF

cdr3_length: 13
j_call: TRBJ2-7
v_call: TRBV19
clone_size: few
d_call: NA
cdr3_nt: TGTGCCAGTAGTATAGATAGCTACTACGAGCAGTACTTC
cdr3_aa: CASSIDSYYEQYF

cdr3_length: 14
j_call: TRBJ1-5
v_call: TRBV30
clone_size: NA
d_call: NA
cdr3_nt: TGTGCCTGGAGAGGCCCTGGCACAGATCAGCCCCAGCATTTT
cdr3_aa: CAWRGPGTDQPQHF

cdr3_length: 16
j_call: TRBJ2-3
v_call: TRBV14
clone_size: NA
d_call: TRBD1
cdr3_nt: TGTGCCAGCAGCCTCGGGACAGGGGCGAGCACAGATACGCAGTATTTT
cdr3_aa: CASSLGTGASTDTQYF

cdr3_length: 16
j_call: TRBJ2-1
v_call: TRBV5-1
clone_size: few
d_call: TRBD2
cdr3_nt: TGCGCCAGCAGCGGAATCCACCGACTAGCGGGAGGTGAGCAGTTCTTC
cdr3_aa: CASSGIHRLAGGEQFF

cdr3_length: 15
j_call: TRBJ1-3
v_call: TRBV16
clone_size: few
d_call: TRBD1
cdr3_nt: TGTGCCAGCAGCCGGCGGACACAGGGGAGAATAACCATATATTTT
cdr3_aa: CASSRRTQGRITIYF

cdr3_length: 13
j_call: TRBJ1-2
v_call: TRBV2
clone_size: NA
d_call: TRBD1
cdr3_nt: TGTGCCAGCAGCGCCGGGACAGACTATGGCTACACCTTC
cdr3_aa: CASSAGTDYGYTF

cdr3_length: 16
j_call: TRBJ2-3
v_call: TRBV19
clone_size: NA
d_call: NA
cdr3_nt: TGTGCCAGTAGTCCCCAAGGGGGGGCGAACTCGGTGAAGCAGTATTTT
cdr3_aa: CASSPQGGANSVKQYF

cdr3_length: 13
j_call: TRBJ2-5
v_call: TRBV12-3/TRBV12-4
clone_size: NA
d_call: TRBD1
cdr3_nt: TGTGCCAGCAGGGGACAGGGGAAAGAGACCCAGTACTTC
cdr3_aa: CASRGQGKETQYF

cdr3_length: 18
j_call: TRBJ2-1
v_call: TRBV4-2
clone_size: NA
d_call: TRBD1
cdr3_nt: TGTGCCAGCAGCCCCGCCGGACAGGCCGCGAGCTCCTACAATGAGCAGTTCTTC
cdr3_aa: CASSPAGQAASSYNEQFF

cdr3_length: 15
j_call: TRBJ2-7
v_call: TRBV5-1
clone_size: once
d_call: TRBD1
cdr3_nt: TGCGCCAGCAGCCCCGGGGACAGGTTTTTCTACGAGCAGTACTTC
cdr3_aa: CASSPGDRFFYEQYF

cdr3_length: 13
j_call: TRBJ2-3
v_call: TRBV24-1
clone_size: NA
d_call: NA
cdr3_nt: TGTGCCACCAGTGATCCTTACACAGATACGCAGTATTTT
cdr3_aa: CATSDPYTDTQYF

cdr3_length: 16
j_call: TRBJ1-1
v_call: TRBV18
clone_size: few
d_call: TRBD1
cdr3_nt: TGTGCCAGCTCACTCGGGGGAGGGCAGGGGGCCACTGAAGCTTTCTTT
cdr3_aa: CASSLGGGQGATEAFF

cdr3_length: 15
j_call: TRBJ2-2
v_call: TRBV11-2
clone_size: few
d_call: NA
cdr3_nt: TGTGCCAGCAGCCCCACAGGGGGGAGGGACGGGGAGCTGTTTTTT
cdr3_aa: CASSPTGGRDGELFF